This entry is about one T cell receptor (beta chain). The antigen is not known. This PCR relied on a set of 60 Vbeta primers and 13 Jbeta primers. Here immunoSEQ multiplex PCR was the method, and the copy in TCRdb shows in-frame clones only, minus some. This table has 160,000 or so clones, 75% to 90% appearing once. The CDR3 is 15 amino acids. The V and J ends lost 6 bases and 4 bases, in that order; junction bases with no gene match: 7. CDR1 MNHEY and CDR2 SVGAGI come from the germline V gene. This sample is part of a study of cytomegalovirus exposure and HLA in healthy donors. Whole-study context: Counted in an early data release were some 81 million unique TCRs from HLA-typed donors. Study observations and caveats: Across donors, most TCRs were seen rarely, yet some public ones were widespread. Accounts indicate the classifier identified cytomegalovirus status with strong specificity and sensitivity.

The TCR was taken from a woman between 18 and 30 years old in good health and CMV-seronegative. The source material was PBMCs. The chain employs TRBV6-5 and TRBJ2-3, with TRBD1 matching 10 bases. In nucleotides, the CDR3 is TGTGCCAGCAGGCCGACAGGGGGCAAAGCAGATACGCAGTATTTT. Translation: CASRPTGGKADTQYF.